A single sample gave rise to the 26 T cell receptor beta chains below, sequenced in a study of beta chain features in type 1 diabetes. Findings of the study overall: TCRB CDR3 length was moderately but significantly reduced in all four CD4+ subsets of Type 1 diabetes patients.

TCRB transcripts that were expressed got sequenced, as all of the isolated RNA had been reverse transcribed. Repertoires were generated with immunoSEQ multiplex PCR, while TCRdb's copy carries only in-frame clones and drops some. The sample has around 170,000 clones, around 9.7% seen once. No antigens are known for them. Input material: central memory CD4+ T cells from blood. These receptors all stem from a woman aged 30 to 39 with type 1 diabetes.

The table lists this clone with a few counts. The J gene is TRBJ2-7, the V gene TRBV27; D possibly corresponds to TRBD2 (5 bases). V dropped 3 bases and J dropped 5 bases, with 14 bases sitting between them. Germline V lookup: CDR1 MNHEY, CDR2 SMNVEV (reference sequence). The CDR3 is 14 amino acids. The CDR3 coding sequence is TGTGCCAGCAGTTTGCGGCCGGGATCTAACGAGCAGTACTTC. Its protein product is CASSLRPGSNEQYF.

CDR3 residues: CASSRRASGSSYEQYF. The CDR3, as DNA: TGTGCCAGCAGCCGTAGGGCTAGCGGGAGCTCCTACGAGCAGTACTTC. The V and J genes are TRBV16 and TRBJ2-7; 10 nucleotides match TRBD2. Germline V CDR1 and CDR2: KGHSY, FQNENV. The CDR3 is made up of 16 amino acids. The trim removed 4 bases at V and 0 bases at J, leaving 6 bases unmatched.

The chain links TRBV6-6 to TRBJ1-1; 7 nucleotides align to TRBD1. Germline CDR1 MNHNY, CDR2 SVGAGI (reference sequence). After removal of 5 bases from V and 1 base from J, the junction contained 4 bases not matched to a gene. This CDR3 contains 14 residues. CDR3 sequence: CASSATGQNTEAFF. CDR3 nucleotide sequence: TGTGCCAGCAGTGCGACAGGGCAGAACACTGAAGCTTTCTTT.

This clone was seen ten or more times. The chain has TRBV23-1 and TRBJ2-6, with a tentative D call TRBD1 (5 bases). TRBV23-1 is given ORF status, its function remaining uncertain. V lost 7 bases to trimming and J lost 0 bases, with 28 bases between them. This CDR3 is 21 amino acids long. The CDR3 is CASKSRNFSHLDSSGANVLTF. The CDR3 nucleotides are TGCGCCAGCAAGTCTCGTAATTTCTCCCATCTAGACAGCTCTGGGGCCAACGTCCTGACTTTC.

This clone was seen only a few times. V and J are TRBV19 and TRBJ1-2; a possible D gene is TRBD1 (5 bases). V lost 5 bases, J lost 2 bases, and 15 bases lay in between. The CDR3 length is 15 residues. Germline V gene sequence: CDR1 LNHDA, CDR2 SQIVND (reference sequence). The CDR3 DNA sequence: TGTGCCAGTAGTCCCCAGGGCCTGCTCAACTATGGCTACACCTTC. Its translation: CASSPQGLLNYGYTF.

This clone was picked up a small number of times. This chain connects TRBV4-1 to TRBJ2-5, with TRBD2 identical over 11 bases. CDR1 MGHRA and CDR2 YSYEKL come from the germline V gene. The CDR3 totals 17 residues. V trimming: 2 bases; J trimming: 4 bases; junction bases outside the gene matches: 9. CDR3 region: CASSQSPLAGAAETQYF. The CDR3 DNA follows: TGCGCCAGCAGCCAATCCCCACTAGCGGGAGCCGCAGAGACCCAGTACTTC.

The chain joins TRBV23-1 to TRBJ2-7; perhaps TRBD2 as D (6 bases). TRBV23-1 is designated an ORF whose function remains uncertain. The CDR3 spans 14 residues. The germline V and J ends were trimmed by 2 bases and 6 bases, with 14 bases remaining between them. The CDR3 reads CASSQNPGGAEQYF. The CDR3 coding sequence is TGCGCCAGCAGTCAAAACCCCGGGGGAGCCGAGCAGTACTTC.

At least ten counts were recorded for this clone. This chain joins TRBV7-2 and TRBJ2-5; tentative D call: TRBD1 (5 bases). Germline V CDR1 and CDR2: SGHTA, FQGNSA. The CDR3 covers 14 residues. Trimming stripped 0 bases from V and 2 bases from J, with 7 bases between. This CDR3 reads CASSLAQAQETQYF. For the CDR3, the DNA is TGTGCCAGCAGCTTAGCACAGGCTCAAGAGACCCAGTACTTC.

The genes are TRBV18 and TRBJ2-5; D unclear. Per germline, CDR1 KGHSH and CDR2 LQKENI. Trimming cost V 5 bases and J 1 base, with 5 bases left between them. The CDR3 covers 12 residues. The CDR3 here is CASSSFQETQYF. CDR3 bases: TGTGCCAGCTCATCTTTCCAAGAGACCCAGTACTTC.

The chain has TRBV7-8 and TRBJ2-5; TRBD1 aligns across 7 bases. This CDR3 contains 15 residues. V shed 1 base, J shed 3 bases, and the junction held 5 bases outside the gene matches. Germline lookup yields CDR1 SGHVS and CDR2 FQNEAQ. In DNA form, the CDR3 reads TGTGCCAGCAGCTTAGAAATCGGGACAGAAGAGACCCAGTACTTC. Amino acid sequence: CASSLEIGTEETQYF. The whole variable domain, filled in from reference TRBV7-8 and TRBJ2-5, reads GAGVSQSPRYKVAKRGQDVALRCDPISGHVSLFWYQQALGQGPEFLTYFQNEAQLDKSGLPSDRFFAERPEGSVSTLKIQRTQQEDSAVYLCASSLEIGTEETQYFGPGTRLLVL.

The rearrangement joins TRBV7-8 to TRBJ2-7; D possibly corresponds to TRBD1 (6 bases). V lost 5 bases, J lost 3 bases, and 14 bases lay in between. The CDR3 consists of 14 residues. Germline V lookup: CDR1 SGHVS, CDR2 FQNEAQ. As DNA, the CDR3 is TGTGCCAGCAGCCCGAGAACAGGGTTCTACGAGCAGTACTTC. It encodes CASSPRTGFYEQYF.

In this sample, this clone turned up a few times. This rearrangement joins TRBV12-2 to TRBJ1-2. TRBV12-2 is given as a pseudogene. CDR3 length: 15 residues. The CDR3 protein is CASRPPTTRDYGYTF. Written as DNA, the CDR3 is TGTGCAAGTCGCCCACCGACGACGAGGGACTATGGCTACACCTTC.

V and J are TRBV25-1 and TRBJ2-2; D unclear. The CDR3 spans 15 residues. Germline V gene lookup returns CDR1 MGHDK and CDR2 SYGVNS. The V end lost 6 bases, the J end lost 0 bases, and 11 bases lay between the germline ends. In DNA form, the CDR3 reads TGTGCCAGCAGCCCGACACACGCGAACACCGGGGAGCTGTTTTTT. Protein product: CASSPTHANTGELFF.

This clone was counted only a few times. V usage is TRBV29-1 and J usage is TRBJ1-4; tentatively, D is TRBD1 (6 bases). CDR1 is SQVTM, CDR2 ANQGSEA, per germline. The CDR3 is 13 residues long. V lost 6 bases to trimming and J lost 4 bases, with 12 bases between them. CDR3 in DNA: TGCAGCGTCCCCGGGACAAGTAATGAAAAACTGTTTTTT. Translated, it gives CSVPGTSNEKLFF.

This chain joins TRBV30 and TRBJ1-1; D call uncertain. The CDR3 runs to 11 residues. Per germline, CDR1 GTSNPN and CDR2 SVGIG (reference sequence). Trimming shortened V by 4 bases and J by 0 bases, and 3 bases separated the two germline ends. CDR3 in DNA: TGTGCCTGGAATATGAACACTGAAGCTTTCTTT. Protein sequence: CAWNMNTEAFF.

The chain uses TRBV6-4 and TRBJ2-7; possible D gene TRBD1, 6 bases. The CDR3 spans 14 residues. V lost 2 bases and J lost 3, with 11 bases in between. CDR1 and CDR2 (germline): MRHNA, SNTAGT. This CDR3 is CASSDLGQYYEQYF. CDR3 nucleotide sequence: TGTGCCAGCAGTGACCTTGGACAGTACTACGAGCAGTACTTC.

This clone was observed a handful of times. As DNA, the CDR3 is TGTGCCAGCAGCGGACGGGAGGGCAGGGTTTGGGAGACCCAGTACTTC. It codes for CASSGREGRVWETQYF. The chain uses TRBV7-2 and TRBJ2-5, with 8 positions matching TRBD2. The CDR3 extends over 16 amino acids. CDR1 and CDR2 from the germline V gene are SGHTA and FQGNSA. Germline trimming cut 5 bases from V and 5 bases from J; bases unmatched to any gene: 13.

This clone was detected a few times. J is TRBJ2-7 and V is TRBV29-1; 8 nucleotides match TRBD1. The trim removed 2 bases at V and 3 bases at J, leaving 9 bases unmatched. The V gene's germline CDR1 is SQVTM and CDR2 ANQGSEA. The CDR3 is 15 amino acids. In DNA, the CDR3 is TGCAGCGTTGAATTGGGGGACAGGCTTTTCTACGAGCAGTACTTC. Translation: CSVELGDRLFYEQYF.

A few counts support this clone. The rearrangement uses TRBV7-9 and TRBJ1-5; TRBD1 matches at 8 bases. The V gene end was trimmed by 6 bases and the J gene end by 4 bases; junction bases not matched to a gene: 8. CDR3 length equals 15 residues. The germline CDR1 and CDR2 sequences are SEHNR and FQNEAQ (reference sequence). The CDR3 region has the DNA TGTGCCAGCAGTCGTGACAGGGGCGAAAATCAGCCCCAGCATTTT. Translation: CASSRDRGENQPQHF.

This clone was detected only a few times. In DNA form, the CDR3 reads TGTGCCAGCAGTGCGGACAATTACTACAATGAGCAGTTCTTC. It yields the protein CASSADNYYNEQFF. The chain uses TRBV2 and TRBJ2-1; tentative D call: TRBD1 (5 bases). CDR1 SNHLY and CDR2 FYNNEI come from the germline V gene. V lost 4 bases and J 3 bases, leaving 10 bases between the germline ends. CDR3 length equals 14 residues.

This clone was recorded at least ten times. The V gene is TRBV11-3, the J gene TRBJ1-2, with D possibly TRBD1 on 6 matching bases. Deletions cut 3 bases from V and 0 bases from J, with 11 bases between. CDR1 and CDR2 (germline): SGHNT, YENEEA. This CDR3 has 15 residues. CDR3 DNA sequence: TGTGCCAGCAGCTTTGGACAGCCCTCTAACTATGGCTACACCTTC. It encodes CASSFGQPSNYGYTF.

This clone occurred a few times. V is TRBV29-1 and J is TRBJ2-7; 12 bases align to TRBD2. Germline values: CDR1 SQVTM, CDR2 ANQGSEA. CDR3 length: 14 residues. V lost 6 bases to trimming and J lost 6 bases; unmatched junction nucleotides: 9. The CDR3 spells CSVLLAGGLREQYF. Here the CDR3 DNA reads TGCAGCGTCTTACTAGCGGGAGGTCTCCGCGAGCAGTACTTC.

This chain uses TRBV4-1 with TRBJ2-5; D call uncertain. Between the trimmed V and J ends, which lost 2 bases and 1 base, there was a span of 8 bases. Germline CDR1 MGHRA, CDR2 YSYEKL. This CDR3 has 14 residues. The CDR3 is CASSQIWSQETQYF. In DNA form, the CDR3 reads TGCGCCAGCAGCCAAATCTGGAGCCAAGAGACCCAGTACTTC.

V usage is TRBV5-6 and J usage is TRBJ1-2; D is unresolved. CDR1 and CDR2 (germline): SGHDT, YYEEEE. Trimming shortened V by 6 bases and J by 0 bases, and 12 bases separated the two germline ends. The length of the CDR3 is 14 residues. The CDR3 DNA sequence: TGTGCCAGCATCCTCGGGGTAACTAACTATGGCTACACCTTC. Its translation: CASILGVTNYGYTF.

This clone came up a few times. The chain uses TRBV28 and TRBJ1-2, with D possibly TRBD1 on 6 matching bases. The CDR3 runs to 14 residues. Trimming took off 6 bases at V and 4 bases at J, with 15 bases between the two ends. Germline CDR1 MDHEN, CDR2 SYDVKM. The CDR3 loop is CASSSGPDSYGYTF. The DNA of the CDR3 is TGTGCCAGCAGCTCGGGACCGGACAGCTATGGCTACACCTTC.

This clone has more than one count but fewer than ten. This chain links TRBV18 with TRBJ1-2, with D uncertain. With 0 bases removed from V and 2 bases from J, the gap between germline ends came to 7 bases. The germline V gene has CDR1 KGHSH and CDR2 LQKENI. CDR3 size: 14 residues. The CDR3 sequence: CASSPPVRNYGYTF. The CDR3 coding sequence is TGTGCCAGCTCACCACCGGTCCGGAACTATGGCTACACCTTC.